This T cell receptor (beta chain) is drawn from a study of identical twins. Findings and limits, study-wide: Out-of-frame alpha sequences shared between twins exhibited an excess of low generation probability. For cord blood, abundant beta clonotypes had fewer insertions, unlike memory repertoires, which showed none. A partial confounding effect on zero-insertion analyses could come from invariant MAIT and iNKT cells.

This CDR3 spans 12 amino acids. The V gene lost 3 bases and the J gene lost 5 bases, with 5 bases spanning the gap. TCRdb processed the 5' RACE reads anew with MiXCR; each CDR3 protein has one entry. Counted here are approximately 690,000 distinct CDR3 sequences, around 6% occurring once; the ten biggest clones make up 1.5% to 2%. This clonotype was seen repeatedly, ten times or more. The antigen remains undetermined. The genes are TRBV12-3 or TRBV12-4 and TRBJ1-3; D unclear. The specimen sequenced was naive T cells sorted from blood. This receptor was obtained from a young man in good health. CDR3 amino acids: CASSFLRNTIYF. DNA for the CDR3: TGTGCCAGCAGTTTTCTGCGAAACACCATATATTTT.